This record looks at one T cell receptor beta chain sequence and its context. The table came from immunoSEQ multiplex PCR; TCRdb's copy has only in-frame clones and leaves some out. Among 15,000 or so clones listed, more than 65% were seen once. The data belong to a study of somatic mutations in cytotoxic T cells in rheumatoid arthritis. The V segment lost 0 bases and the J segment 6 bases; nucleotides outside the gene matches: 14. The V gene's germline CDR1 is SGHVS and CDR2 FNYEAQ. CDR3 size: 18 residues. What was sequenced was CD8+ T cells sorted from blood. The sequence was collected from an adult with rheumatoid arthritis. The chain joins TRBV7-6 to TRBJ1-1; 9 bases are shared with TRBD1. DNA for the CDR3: TGTGCCAGCAGCTTAGCTTTACAGGGGGCTAACCCCACTTCTGAAGCTTTCTTT. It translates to CASSLALQGANPTSEAFF.